This TCR beta chain was captured by sequencing in a study of regulatory T cells in long-lasting Graves disease. Study observations and caveats: TRBV28, TRBJ1-2 and TRBJ2-5 were segments that persistent disease favored.

Libraries of TCR beta came from iRepertoire HTBI primers plus Arm-PCR of CDR3 regions. TCRdb processed the multiplex PCR reads anew with MiXCR; each CDR3 protein has one entry. The sample has around 400,000 distinct CDR3 sequences; 15% are singletons. In its sample, this clonotype was seen many times. Its antigen is unidentified. Germline lookup yields CDR1 MDHEN and CDR2 SYDVKM. With 6 bases removed from V and 0 bases from J, the gap between germline ends came to 9 bases. The CDR3 runs to 14 residues. The time point here: newly diagnosed GD, antithyroid drugs for less than 3 months. TCR sequences were obtained from RNA taken from PBMCs. The patient group derived from an endocrinology department in Xi'an, China. These data also formed part of another study, on T cells in Graves' hyperthyroidism and ophthalmopathy. From that paper: Patients aged 18 to 65 with hyperthyroidism were newly diagnosed, with duration under 2 months. The model predicted ophthalmopathy a median approximately 6 months before onset.

The specimen was peripheral blood mononuclear cells (PBMCs), collected at new diagnosis, from a patient treated with antithyroid drugs. This clonotype was obtained from a woman in her 40s with Graves disease. J is TRBJ2-1 and V is TRBV28; D is unclear. As DNA, the CDR3 is TGTGCCAGCAGGAGCCCCCACTCCTACAATGAGCAGTTCTTC. This codes for CASRSPHSYNEQFF. Combining the CDR3 with reference TRBV28 and TRBJ2-1 gives the whole variable domain DVKVTQSSRYLVKRTGEKVFLECVQDMDHENMFWYRQDPGLGLRLIYFSYDVKMKEKGDIPEGYSVSREKKERFSLILESASTNQTSMYLCASRSPHSYNEQFFGPGTRLTVL.